The present entry profiles one T cell receptor beta chain with its context. Its target is not known. The table came from immunoSEQ multiplex PCR; TCRdb's copy has only in-frame clones and leaves some out. This table has 500,000 to 700,000 clones, around 96% appearing once. The sample is drawn from a study of shared clonotypes between healthy human individuals. Whole-study findings and limits: Larger estimated richness was generally recorded for naive subsets relative to memory subsets.

Selected positively for CCR7 and CD45RO-negative, naive CD8 cells excluded terminally differentiated effector memory CD45RA+ cells. The receptor's source is a woman between 25 and 40 years old in good health. Material for sequencing was naive CD8+ T cells sorted from blood.

CDR3 nucleotides: TGTGCCAGCAGTTTTGTAGGGGGTCACTATGGCTACACCTTC. It specifies CASSFVGGHYGYTF. The V call is TRBV27, the J call TRBJ1-2; D perhaps matches TRBD1 (6 bases). Trimming removed 3 bases from V and 3 bases from J, with 11 bases in between. This CDR3 region has 14 residues. CDR1 and CDR2 (germline): MNHEY, SMNVEV (reference sequence).